What follows are 27 T cell receptor beta chains derived from one specimen sequenced in a study of tumor-infiltrating lymphocytes in primary liver carcinoma. With a constant-region primer, TCR beta cDNA was made from around 530 ng of total RNA. Researchers made the TCR beta libraries by running three nested multiplex PCR rounds with slightly modified ARM-PCR. The two initial PCR rounds, roughly 10 cycles each, used TRBV1-TRBV30 forward and C-beta reverse primers. TCRdb recomputed calls from the multiplex PCR reads with MiXCR, one row per CDR3 protein. The profile shows a few hundred thousand distinct CDR3 sequences, approximately 54% of them singletons. Alongside blood RNA obtained from unsorted whole blood, germline DNA was also extracted. The sample was peripheral blood. Receptor source: a woman aged 25-40 years with primary liver carcinoma and hepatitis B virus infection.

The chain joins TRBV11-2 to TRBJ2-1; D gene uncertain. V was trimmed by 5 bases and J by 7 bases, leaving 18 bases between them. The CDR3 totals 15 residues. Germline-derived CDR1 and CDR2 are SGHAT and FQNNGV. The CDR3 region is CASSLSCVSRNEQFF. The DNA for the CDR3 is TGTGCCAGCAGCCTCTCTTGTGTTTCGAGGAATGAGCAGTTCTTC.

This clonotype showed up many times. J is TRBJ2-7 and V is TRBV12-3 or TRBV12-4; 8 nucleotides agree with TRBD1. Losses at the gene ends were 5 bases for V and 3 bases for J; bases not matched to a gene: 6. The CDR3 sequence is 14 residues long. This CDR3 reads CASSAGTGGYEQYF. DNA of the CDR3: TGTGCCAGCAGTGCGGGCACAGGGGGCTACGAGCAGTACTTC.

To note about this clonotype: A clone one base away is much larger, so this may be a read error. Here the CDR3 reads CTSRHRPGTSGGNEQFF. Here the CDR3 DNA reads TGTACCAGCAGACATCGCCCCGGGACTAGCGGTGGCAATGAGCAGTTCTTC. The gene calls are TRBV12-3 or TRBV12-4 and TRBJ2-1; 11 positions agree with TRBD2. This CDR3 has 17 amino acids.

Turning to this clonotype: One end of the junction does not line up with germline, which may come from a read error. The chain links TRBV4-1 to TRBJ2-3, with 8 nucleotides matching TRBD2. Germline loops: CDR1 MGHRA, CDR2 YSYEKL. CDR3 length equals 19 residues. CDR3 protein: CANSQGGPSGSISTDTQYF. In DNA form, the CDR3 reads TGCGCCAACAGCCAAGGAGGGCCTAGCGGGTCTATCTCCACAGATACACAGTATTTT.

The chain employs TRBV28 and TRBJ2-3, with D hard to call. Germline V gives CDR1 MDHEN, CDR2 SYDVKM. The CDR3 has 14 residues. The V gene lost 7 bases and the J gene lost 2 bases, with 13 bases spanning the gap. CDR3: CASIRGWFTDTQYF. In DNA, the CDR3 is TGTGCCAGCATTCGCGGATGGTTCACAGATACGCAGTATTTT.

This clonotype was counted ten times or more. The chain links TRBV29-1 to TRBJ1-3; the D is unclear. Germline V CDR1 and CDR2: SQVTM, ANQGSEA. This CDR3 has 11 residues. The V gene lost 5 bases and the J gene lost 4 bases, with 6 bases spanning the gap. CDR3 nucleotide sequence: TGCAGCGTTTCGGGGGGAAACACCATATATTTT. Protein product: CSVSGGNTIYF.

Of note for this clonotype: A much larger clone lies one base from this, so it may be a read error. The rearrangement joins TRBV12-3 or TRBV12-4 to TRBJ2-7; 8 nucleotides match TRBD1. This CDR3 spans 14 amino acids. CDR3: CASSSRQGTREQHF. Written as DNA, the CDR3 is TGTGCCAGCAGTTCACGACAGGGGACGAGGGAGCAGCACTTC.

The sample holds a few counts of this clonotype. The V call is TRBV6-5, the J call TRBJ2-1; 10 bases are a match to TRBD2. The V segment lost 5 bases and the J segment 3 bases; nucleotides outside the gene matches: 7. The CDR3 is 16 amino acids. Germline assignment: CDR1 MNHEY and CDR2 SVGAGI. CDR3 in amino acids: CASSRLAGADYNEQFF. The CDR3 nucleotides are TGTGCCAGCAGTCGGCTAGCGGGAGCCGACTACAATGAGCAGTTCTTC.

The sample holds one count of this clonotype. This likely comes from a read error, as the CDR3 has no conserved phenylalanine or tryptophan at its end. The genes are TRBV6-1 and TRBJ2-5; no clear D. The germline V gene has CDR1 MNHNS and CDR2 SASEGT. CDR3 length: 14 amino acids. The CDR3 DNA sequence: TGTGTCAGCAGTCCCCCCGCGACGGAAAAGACCCAGTACCTC. Its protein is CVSSPPATEKTQYL.

The table lists this clonotype with a count of one. One end of the junction fails to match germline, which may point to a read error. This chain connects TRBV11-1 to TRBJ2-7; D tentatively fits TRBD1 or TRBD2 (5 bases each). CDR3 length equals 13 residues. Germline-derived CDR1 and CDR2 are SGHAT and FQDESV (reference sequence). In DNA form, the CDR3 reads TGTGCCAGCAGCCCCGGGGCATCCAACGAGCAGCACTTC. This gives the protein CASSPGASNEQHF.

The genes are TRBV4-2 and TRBJ2-2; D may be TRBD2 (6 bases). CDR1 LGHNA and CDR2 YNFKEQ come from the germline V gene. V lost 4 bases to trimming and J lost 3 bases, with 21 bases between them. CDR3 length: 18 amino acids. CDR3 amino acids: CASSPWTNGSSHTGELFF. CDR3 coding DNA: TGTGCCAGCAGCCCCTGGACTAACGGGAGTTCACACACCGGGGAGCTGTTTTTT.

The CDR3 loop reads CSVDNPESSYEQYF. DNA of the CDR3: TGCAGCGTTGATAATCCGGAGAGCTCCTACGAGCAGTACTTC. This chain connects TRBV29-1 to TRBJ2-7; D gene unclear. This CDR3 contains 14 residues. V lost 3 bases and J lost 0, with 12 bases in between. Germline V gene sequence: CDR1 SQVTM, CDR2 ANQGSEA.

This chain uses TRBV11-2 with TRBJ2-7; D gene ambiguous. Germline values: CDR1 SGHAT, CDR2 FQNNGV. This CDR3 region has 11 residues. The ends were cut back, 9 bases at V and 5 bases at J, with 11 bases in the middle. The CDR3 here is CASSHNNEQYF. As DNA, the CDR3 is TGTGCCAGTAGCCATAACAACGAGCAGTACTTC.

V and J are TRBV6-1 and TRBJ2-3, with 9 bases lining up with TRBD2. The V and J ends lost 5 bases and 0 bases, in that order; junction bases with no gene match: 6. The CDR3 is 16 residues long. The germline V gene encodes CDR1 MNHNS and CDR2 SASEGT. For the CDR3, the DNA is TGTGCCAGCAGTTGCTCACTAGCGGGCAGCACAGATACGCAGTATTTT. This encodes CASSCSLAGSTDTQYF.

A note on this clonotype: This may come from a read error, since a much larger clone is one base off. The chain joins TRBV4-1 to TRBJ2-1, with 7 bases identical to TRBD2. CDR3 length: 17 residues. Germline trimming cut 4 bases from V and 6 bases from J; bases unmatched to any gene: 15. Germline loops: CDR1 MGHRA, CDR2 YSYEKL. CDR3 sequence reads: CASSPAFPSGVINEQFF. CDR3 in DNA: TGCGCCAGCAGCCCCGCCTTCCCCAGCGGGGTGATCAATGAGCAGTTCTTC.

This rearrangement joins TRBV4-3 to TRBJ2-6; D is unresolved. This CDR3 has 15 amino acids. Looked up from germline, CDR1 is LGHNA and CDR2 is YSLEER. Trimming cost V 1 base and J 0 bases, with 4 bases left between them. CDR3 sequence (DNA): TGCGCCAGCAGCCAAGTGGACTCTGGGGCCAACGTCCTGACTTTC. Protein product: CASSQVDSGANVLTF.

This clonotype has a handful of counts. A much larger clone differs from this one at a single base, so this may be a read error. This chain links TRBV11-3 with TRBJ2-3, with D unclear. Germline CDR1 and CDR2: SGHNT and YENEEA. The CDR3 length is 13 residues. V lost 0 bases and J 7 bases, leaving 8 bases between the germline ends. The CDR3: CASSLEMHHTQYF. CDR3 in DNA: TGTGCCAGCAGCTTAGAGATGCACCATACGCAGTATTTT. The full variable domain, its missing parts supplied by reference TRBV11-3 and TRBJ2-3, is EAGVVQSPRYKIIEKKQPVAFWCNPISGHNTLYWYLQNLGQGPELLIRYENEEAVDDSQLPKDRFSAERLKGVDSTLKIQPAELGDSAVYLCASSLEMHHTQYFGPGTRLTVL.

The chain has TRBV7-8 and TRBJ2-6; weak D call: TRBD1 (5 bases). Germline loops: CDR1 SGHVS, CDR2 FQNEAQ. The CDR3 extends over 16 amino acids. V lost 8 bases and J lost 4, with 18 bases in between. The CDR3 bases are TGTGCCAGCTGCGTCCCAGGGTGGGCCGGGGCCAACGTCCTGACTTTC. Its protein product is CASCVPGWAGANVLTF.

V usage is TRBV28 and J usage is TRBJ2-5; TRBD2 agrees at 8 bases. Germline V gives CDR1 MDHEN, CDR2 SYDVKM. This CDR3 contains 17 residues. The junction had 17 bases not matched to a gene; V was cut back by 6 bases and J by 5 bases. The DNA for the CDR3 is TGTGCCAGCAGCACCCGCCGTTACGGGAGGGCCTCCGAGACCCAGTACTTC. This encodes CASSTRRYGRASETQYF.

This clonotype has a handful of counts. This chain links TRBV30 with TRBJ2-7; no firm D call. Germline V lookup: CDR1 GTSNPN, CDR2 SVGIG (reference sequence). This CDR3 comprises 13 residues. V was pared by 3 bases and J by 2 bases, with 11 bases between. CDR3 sequence reads: CAWSQATPYEQYF. The CDR3 DNA reads TGTGCCTGGAGCCAAGCGACCCCCTACGAGCAGTACTTC. The variable domain in full, with the rest retrieved from reference TRBV30 and TRBJ2-7, is SQTIHQWPATLVQPVGSPLSLECTVEGTSNPNLYWYRQAAGRGLQLLFYSVGIGQISSEVPQNLSASRPQDRQFILSSKKLLLSDSGFYLCAWSQATPYEQYFGPGTRLTVT.

This clonotype was detected only a few times. A read error is possible here, since a much larger clone lies one base away. The chain links TRBV11-2 to TRBJ1-4, with TRBD1 identical over 7 bases. The CDR3 is 17 amino acids. V dropped 3 bases and J dropped 7; count of bases not matched to a gene: 14. Germline V gene data show CDR1 as SGHAT and CDR2 as FQNNGV. The CDR3 DNA reads as TGTGCCAGCAGCTTCCCTTTAGGGGGCTCGGCTCGTGAAAAACTGTTTTTT. This sequence encodes CASSFPLGGSAREKLFF.

Note on this clonotype: This may arise from a read error, as a much more abundant clone is one base away. The chain couples TRBV5-5 to TRBJ2-3; 13 bases match TRBD2. Germline-derived CDR1 and CDR2 are SGHKS and YYEKEE (reference sequence). CDR3 length: 15 amino acids. Trimming cost V 7 bases and J 5 bases; bases outside gene matches: 7. In nucleotides, the CDR3 is TGTGCCAGCCGCCTACTAGCGGGAGGGTTAGATACGCAGTATTTT. Protein: CASRLLAGGLDTQYF.

This clonotype was recorded many times. The chain employs TRBV4-3 and TRBJ1-1; TRBD1 might be the D (6 bases). The CDR3 covers 15 residues. From germline, CDR1 is LGHNA and CDR2 YSLEER. The ends were cut back, 1 base at V and 4 bases at J, with 13 bases in the middle. CDR3: CASSQVWGDITEAFF. In DNA, the CDR3 is TGCGCCAGCAGCCAAGTTTGGGGGGACATCACTGAAGCTTTCTTT.

About this clonotype itself: A much larger clone lies one base from this, so it may be a read error. The genes are TRBV5-5 and TRBJ2-7; TRBD1 is a possible D gene (5 bases). The germline V gene encodes CDR1 SGHKS and CDR2 YYEKEE (reference sequence). The CDR3 is 13 residues long. The CDR3 loop reads CASSYQGSYEHYF. Written as DNA, the CDR3 is TGTGCCAGCAGCTACCAGGGCTCCTACGAGCACTACTTC.

To note about this clonotype: As the CDR3 is not closed by the conserved phenylalanine or tryptophan, this likely results from a read error. The rearrangement joins TRBV11-2 to TRBJ2-7; 11 nucleotides line up with TRBD1. V lost 5 bases, J lost 0 bases, and 9 bases stayed unmatched. The germline V gene encodes CDR1 SGHAT and CDR2 FQNNGV. There are 17 residues in the CDR3. As DNA, the CDR3 is TGTGCCAGCAGCGGGGGACAGGGGGGGCGAGACTCCTACGAGCAGTACTCC. Its protein is CASSGGQGGRDSYEQYS.

In its sample, this clonotype was seen once. This clone may be a read error of a much larger clone one base away. V usage is TRBV6-2 or TRBV6-3 and J usage is TRBJ1-2; perhaps TRBD1 as D (5 bases). The CDR3 totals 13 residues. Per germline, CDR1 MNHEY and CDR2 SVGEGT. DNA of the CDR3: TGTGCCAGCAGACCGACAGCCAACTATAGCTACACCTTC. Protein sequence: CASRPTANYSYTF.

This clonotype was counted only a few times. The CDR3, as DNA: TGTGCCATCCTAGGGTGGGAGCTTGCAACTAATGAAAAACTGTTTTTT. This gives the protein CAILGWELATNEKLFF. This chain links TRBV6-1 with TRBJ1-4; D ambiguous. CDR1 is MNHNS, CDR2 SASEGT, per germline. CDR3 size: 16 residues. V was trimmed by 10 bases and J by 0 bases, leaving 18 bases between them.